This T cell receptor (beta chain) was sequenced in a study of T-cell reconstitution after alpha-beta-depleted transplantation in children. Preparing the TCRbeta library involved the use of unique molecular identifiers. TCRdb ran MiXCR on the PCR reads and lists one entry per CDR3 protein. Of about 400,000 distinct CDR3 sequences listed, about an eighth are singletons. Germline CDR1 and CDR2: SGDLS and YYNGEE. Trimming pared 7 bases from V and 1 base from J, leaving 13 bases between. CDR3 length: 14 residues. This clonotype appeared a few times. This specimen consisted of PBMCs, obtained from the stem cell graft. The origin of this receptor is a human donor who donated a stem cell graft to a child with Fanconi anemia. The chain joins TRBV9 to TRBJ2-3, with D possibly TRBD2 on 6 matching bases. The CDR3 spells CASALWGGTDTQYF. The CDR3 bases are TGTGCCAGCGCGCTCTGGGGGGGCACAGATACGCAGTATTTT.